Below, one TCR beta chain is given with its context. Its cognate antigen is unknown. The PCR contained 60 Vbeta and 13 Jbeta primers. TCRdb's copy holds only in-frame clones and misses some; the assay was immunoSEQ multiplex PCR. The profile shows 150,000 to 200,000 clones, over 75% of them singletons. These data are taken from a study of cytomegalovirus exposure and HLA in healthy donors. The CDR3 is 16 residues long. V gave up 5 bases and J gave up 4 bases; unmatched junction bases: 10. CDR1 MDHEN and CDR2 SYDVKM come from the germline V gene. Whole-study findings and limits: Using the classifier, cytomegalovirus status was reportedly diagnosed with high specificity and sensitivity.

This TCR was sampled from a man in his fifties in good health and CMV-seropositive. The sequenced sample was PBMCs. The chain is built from TRBV28 and TRBJ2-5; 10 bases map to TRBD1. In nucleotides, the CDR3 is TGTGCCAGCAGTCTGAGGGGACAGGGGAGTCTAGAGACCCAGTACTTC. This codes for CASSLRGQGSLETQYF.